A single sample is the source of the 6 T cell receptor beta chains below, sequenced in a study of T cells in localized non-small cell lung cancer. Sequenced by immunoSEQ multiplex PCR; TCRdb stores in-frame clones only, minus some. Of around 20,000 clones listed, around 81% are singletons. Sample: peripheral blood, taken before any cancer treatment. All receptors derive from a female donor older than 55 with stage I lung adenocarcinoma.

The chain is built from TRBV27 and TRBJ1-4; no clear D. Germline V CDR1 and CDR2: MNHEY, SMNVEV (reference sequence). The CDR3 runs to 13 residues. Trimming took off 6 bases at V and 5 bases at J, with 10 bases between the two ends. The CDR3 sequence: CASSSTLNEKLFF. In nucleotides, the CDR3 is TGTGCCAGCAGCTCAACCTTAAATGAAAAACTGTTTTTT.

This chain uses TRBV6-6 with TRBJ2-1; maybe TRBD2 (5 bases). Germline V gene data show CDR1 as MNHNY and CDR2 as SVGAGI (reference sequence). Trimming stripped 5 bases from V and 8 bases from J, with 16 bases between. The length of the CDR3 is 14 residues. CDR3 sequence: CASSLRVRVDEQFF. The CDR3 coding sequence is TGTGCCAGCAGTCTACGGGTGAGGGTCGATGAGCAGTTCTTC.

This clone has a handful of counts. V and J are TRBV19 and TRBJ2-1; a possible D gene is TRBD2 (6 bases). CDR1 and CDR2 from the germline V gene are LNHDA and SQIVND (reference sequence). With 6 bases removed from V and 0 bases from J, the gap between germline ends came to 9 bases. The CDR3 is 14 amino acids. CDR3 sequence: CASRDSGSYNEQFF. Written as DNA, the CDR3 is TGTGCCAGTAGAGATAGCGGCTCCTACAATGAGCAGTTCTTC.

The rearrangement joins TRBV6-6 to TRBJ2-5, with D perhaps matching TRBD2 (5 bases). The CDR3 sequence is 13 residues long. Germline V gives CDR1 MNHNY, CDR2 SVGAGI (reference sequence). V was shortened by 7 bases and J by 3 bases, with 12 bases between the two germline ends. The CDR3 coding sequence is TGTGCCAGCACCCCCACTAGAGAAGAGACCCAGTACTTC. Its protein is CASTPTREETQYF.

This chain links TRBV19 with TRBJ2-1; D remains unclear. CDR1 and CDR2 (germline): LNHDA, SQIVND (reference sequence). The V and J ends lost 3 bases and 5 bases respectively, with 14 bases between them. The CDR3 covers 15 residues. The CDR3 here is CASSISLVRNNEQFF. DNA of the CDR3: TGTGCCAGTAGTATTTCGCTGGTTAGGAACAATGAGCAGTTCTTC.

The chain links TRBV27 to TRBJ2-3; perhaps TRBD1 as D (7 bases). The germline V gene has CDR1 MNHEY and CDR2 SMNVEV (reference sequence). V lost 5 bases to trimming and J lost 0 bases, with 15 bases between them. The CDR3 spans 16 residues. CDR3 loop: CASSPRGTASTDTQYF. The DNA of the CDR3 is TGTGCCAGCAGTCCACGGGGGACAGCGAGCACAGATACGCAGTATTTT.